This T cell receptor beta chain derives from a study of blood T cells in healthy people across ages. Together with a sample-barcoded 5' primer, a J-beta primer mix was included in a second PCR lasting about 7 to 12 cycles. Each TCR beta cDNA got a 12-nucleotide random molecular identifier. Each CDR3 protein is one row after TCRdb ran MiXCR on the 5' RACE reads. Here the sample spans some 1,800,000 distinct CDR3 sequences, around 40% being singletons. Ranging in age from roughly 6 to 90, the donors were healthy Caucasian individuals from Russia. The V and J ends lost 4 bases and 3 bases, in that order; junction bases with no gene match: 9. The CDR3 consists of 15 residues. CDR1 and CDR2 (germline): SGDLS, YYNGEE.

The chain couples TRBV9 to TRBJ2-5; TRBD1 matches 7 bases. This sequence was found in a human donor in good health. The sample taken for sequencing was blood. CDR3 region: CASSLRQGVKETQYF. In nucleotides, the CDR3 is TGTGCCAGCAGCCTCCGACAGGGAGTGAAAGAGACCCAGTACTTC.